Listed below are T cell receptor beta chains from one sample, sequenced in a study of T-cell reconstitution after alpha-beta-depleted transplantation in children. TCRdb independently ran MiXCR on the PCR reads; one entry per CDR3 protein. This sample has about 290,000 distinct CDR3 sequences, with 10% found just once. The starting material was PBMCs, obtained before TCRalphabeta/CD19-depleted stem cell transplant. These receptors were taken from a boy less than two years old with acute myeloid leukemia, due to receive a stem cell transplant. The CDR3 runs from the conserved cysteine through the conserved F or W. Fields, in order: V gene, clone size, J gene, D gene, CDR3 protein, CDR3 DNA. The D gene is left open where the match is weak. A clone size is listed for some rows: how often the clone was seen (once, few, many), or a class if it is expanded.

TRBV10-2	many	TRBJ1-6	.	CASSEGSSYNSPLHF	TGCGCCAGCAGTGAGGGGAGCTCCTATAATTCACCCCTCCACTTT
TRBV5-1	.	TRBJ2-3	.	CASSPEGHTDTQYF	TGCGCCAGCAGCCCGGAGGGGCACACAGATACGCAGTATTTT
TRBV28	many	TRBJ1-3	.	CASSLWASGGNTIYF	TGTGCCAGCAGTTTGTGGGCCTCGGGCGGAAACACCATATATTTT
TRBV7-9	many	TRBJ2-3	TRBD2	CASSIGTSGTDTQYF	TGTGCCAGCAGCATCGGGACTAGCGGCACAGATACGCAGTATTTT
TRBV11-2	many	TRBJ2-3	.	CASSLLTVANTQYF	TGTGCCAGCAGCCTCCTGACAGTCGCAAATACGCAGTATTTT
TRBV12-3/TRBV12-4	many	TRBJ2-6	TRBD1	CASTVFPGQGKTGANVLTF	TGTGCCAGCACCGTGTTCCCGGGACAGGGGAAGACTGGGGCCAACGTCCTGACTTTC
TRBV2	many	TRBJ2-1	.	CASGEVPSSYNEQFF	TGTGCCAGCGGGGAGGTCCCGAGCTCCTACAATGAGCAGTTCTTC
TRBV5-1	.	TRBJ2-6	TRBD1	CASSGGQFSGANVLTF	TGCGCCAGCAGCGGGGGACAGTTCTCTGGGGCCAACGTCCTGACTTTC
TRBV5-6	few	TRBJ2-6	TRBD1	CASSFRDRALANVLTF	TGTGCCAGCAGCTTTCGCGACAGGGCACTGGCCAACGTCCTGACTTTC
TRBV20-1	.	TRBJ2-2	TRBD2	CSARGLADLNTGELFF	TGCAGTGCTAGAGGACTAGCGGACCTGAACACCGGGGAGCTGTTTTTT
TRBV7-3	many	TRBJ2-1	.	CASSPGPGRSWDEQFF	TGTGCCAGCAGCCCTGGGCCGGGACGGAGTTGGGATGAGCAGTTCTTC
TRBV20-1	few	TRBJ2-1	TRBD1	CSARRTGASYNEQFF	TGCAGTGCTAGAAGGACAGGTGCCTCCTACAATGAGCAGTTCTTC
TRBV5-1	few	TRBJ2-6	TRBD1	CASSSLTGAGANVLTF	TGCGCCAGCAGCTCACTTACAGGGGCTGGGGCCAACGTCCTGACTTTC
TRBV5-8	.	TRBJ2-1	TRBD1	CASSFRTGYNQQFF	TGTGCCAGCAGCTTTAGGACAGGGTACAATCAGCAGTTCTTC
TRBV7-9	.	TRBJ1-1	.	CASGFTAGLGTEAFF	TGTGCCAGCGGCTTTACGGCAGGGCTGGGCACTGAAGCTTTCTTT
TRBV5-6	.	TRBJ1-5	TRBD1	CASSFGTAGQPQHF	TGTGCCAGCAGCTTTGGGACAGCGGGACAGCCCCAGCATTTT
TRBV4-2	many	TRBJ2-5	.	CASSQDPPFSGDGETQYF	TGTGCCAGCAGCCAAGATCCCCCTTTTTCAGGGGATGGAGAGACCCAGTACTTC
TRBV5-1	few	TRBJ2-2	.	CASSWGTFLPGELFF	TGCGCCAGCAGCTGGGGGACATTTTTACCCGGGGAGCTGTTTTTT
TRBV4-2	many	TRBJ2-7	.	CASSQDSLYEQYF	TGTGCCAGCAGCCAAGACAGCCTCTACGAGCAGTACTTC
TRBV13	.	TRBJ2-1	TRBD2	CASSPSGTSGSIEQFF	TGTGCCAGCAGCCCCTCCGGGACTAGCGGGAGTATTGAGCAGTTCTTC
TRBV29-1	many	TRBJ1-1	.	CSAGDRQGAGTEAFF	TGCAGCGCGGGTGATCGCCAGGGCGCGGGAACTGAAGCTTTCTTT
TRBV29-1	few	TRBJ2-5	.	CSVERVVAWETQYF	TGCAGCGTTGAAAGGGTCGTAGCGTGGGAGACCCAGTACTTC
TRBV27	once	TRBJ2-2	.	CLNRQGIGELFF	TGTTTAAACCGTCAGGGAATCGGGGAGCTGTTTTTT
TRBV12-3/TRBV12-4	many	TRBJ2-7	.	CASSQQGPYEQYF	TGTGCCAGCAGTCAACAGGGCCCCTACGAGCAGTACTTC
TRBV6-5	many	TRBJ2-5	.	CASSSTGEGETQYF	TGTGCCAGCAGTTCAACAGGGGAGGGAGAGACCCAGTACTTC
TRBV28	many	TRBJ1-4	.	CASSQKTVLREKLFF	TGTGCCAGCAGCCAGAAGACAGTTCTTCGTGAAAAACTGTTTTTT
TRBV5-1	few	TRBJ1-2	TRBD1	CASSQRAPYRGPGYTF	TGCGCCAGCAGCCAGAGGGCCCCCTACAGGGGGCCTGGCTACACCTTC
TRBV20-1	many	TRBJ2-4	.	CSARDVGPNIQYF	TGCAGTGCTAGAGATGTCGGACCAAACATTCAGTACTTC
TRBV7-2	.	TRBJ2-3	TRBD2	CASSSEGLAGVDTQYF	TGTGCCAGCAGCTCGGAGGGACTAGCGGGAGTGGATACGCAGTATTTT
TRBV3-1	many	TRBJ2-3	.	CASSQDRGLGADTQYF	TGTGCCAGCAGCCAAGATAGGGGACTTGGGGCAGATACGCAGTATTTT
TRBV5-6	many	TRBJ2-1	TRBD2	CASSTLGSGRVNEQFF	TGTGCCAGCAGCACCTTGGGTAGCGGGAGGGTCAATGAGCAGTTCTTC
TRBV20-1	many	TRBJ1-3	.	CSARDRTSGNTIYF	TGCAGTGCTAGAGATCGTACCTCTGGAAACACCATATATTTT
TRBV7-9	many	TRBJ1-2	TRBD1	CASSLATGYGYTF	TGTGCCAGCAGCTTAGCGACAGGGTATGGCTACACCTTC
TRBV12-3/TRBV12-4	few	TRBJ2-2	TRBD1	CASSLGTGRTGELFF	TGTGCCAGCAGTTTGGGGACAGGGAGGACCGGGGAGCTGTTTTTT
TRBV7-9	many	TRBJ2-7	TRBD2	CASSSLVGLVGEQYF	TGTGCCAGCAGCTCCCTTGTGGGACTAGTAGGCGAGCAGTACTTC
TRBV9	.	TRBJ2-7	.	CASSVRGTAGYEQYF	TGTGCCAGCAGCGTACGGGGGACAGCGGGCTACGAGCAGTACTTC
TRBV20-1	few	TRBJ2-5	TRBD1	CSASPGTGGTLGETQYF	TGCAGTGCTAGTCCCGGGACAGGGGGAACGCTGGGGGAGACCCAGTACTTC
TRBV29-1	many	TRBJ1-1	.	CSVVRTNTEAFF	TGCAGCGTTGTTCGGACGAACACTGAAGCTTTCTTT
TRBV5-1	.	TRBJ2-1	TRBD2	CASSLSTSGIPYNEQFF	TGCGCCAGCAGCTTGTCGACTAGCGGGATCCCTTACAATGAGCAGTTCTTC
TRBV6-1	many	TRBJ2-1	.	CATLRGEQFF	TGTGCCACCCTAAGGGGGGAGCAGTTCTTC
TRBV29-1	many	TRBJ2-1	.	CSVLAGVGYNEQFF	TGCAGCGTTTTGGCCGGGGTGGGGTACAATGAGCAGTTCTTC
TRBV29-1	many	TRBJ2-5	TRBD2	CSGLLAGVGRETQYF	TGCAGCGGTCTACTAGCGGGAGTCGGGAGAGAGACCCAGTACTTC
TRBV7-3	many	TRBJ2-4	.	CASSLTGIHIQYF	TGTGCCAGCAGCTTAACCGGCATTCACATTCAGTACTTC
TRBV28	many	TRBJ1-1	.	CASSLWDTEAFF	TGTGCCAGCAGCCTTTGGGACACTGAAGCTTTCTTT
TRBV20-1	many	TRBJ1-2	.	CSAMIRGGGYTF	TGCAGTGCCATGATCAGGGGAGGAGGCTACACCTTC
TRBV3-1	.	TRBJ2-2	.	CASTAEYTGELFF	TGTGCCAGCACCGCCGAGTACACCGGGGAGCTGTTTTTT